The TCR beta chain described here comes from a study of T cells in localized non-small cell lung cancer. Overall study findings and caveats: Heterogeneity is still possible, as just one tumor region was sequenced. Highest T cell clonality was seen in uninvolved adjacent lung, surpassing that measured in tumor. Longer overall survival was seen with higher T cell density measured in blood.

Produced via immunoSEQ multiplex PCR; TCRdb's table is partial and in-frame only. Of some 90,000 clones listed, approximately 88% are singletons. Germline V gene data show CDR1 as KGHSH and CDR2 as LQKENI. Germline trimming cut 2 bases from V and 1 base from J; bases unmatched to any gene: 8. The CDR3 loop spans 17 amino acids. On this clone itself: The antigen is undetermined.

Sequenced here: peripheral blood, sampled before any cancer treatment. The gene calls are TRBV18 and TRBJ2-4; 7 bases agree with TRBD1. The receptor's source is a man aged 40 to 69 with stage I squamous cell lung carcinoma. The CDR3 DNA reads TGTGCCAGCTCACCAAAAGAGACAGGGCTGGCCAAAAACATTCAGTACTTC. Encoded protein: CASSPKETGLAKNIQYF.